This TCR beta chain was recorded in a study of CD8+ T cells in alopecia areata. RNA, once extracted, was reverse transcribed into cDNA for use as the sequencing template. The repertoire was sequenced with immunoSEQ multiplex PCR; TCRdb's copy has only in-frame clones and lacks some. Among 150,000 to 200,000 clones listed, roughly 59% were seen once. Germline CDR1 reads MNHNS; CDR2 reads SASEGT. Trimming took off 5 bases at V and 8 bases at J, with 9 bases between the two ends. The CDR3 runs 11 residues. With respect to this clone: Its antigen is currently unknown.

Study conclusions and caveats: In lesional scalp, particularly from alopecia totalis/universalis, clonality was higher than in normal scalp.

The sequences come from CD4+ T cells sorted from blood, collected at week 0. The chain employs TRBV6-1 and TRBJ1-2, with D unresolved. The sequence was collected from a human donor with alopecia areata. The CDR3 sequence: CASSSVGGYTF. The CDR3, as DNA: TGTGCCAGCAGTTCGGTTGGAGGCTACACCTTC.